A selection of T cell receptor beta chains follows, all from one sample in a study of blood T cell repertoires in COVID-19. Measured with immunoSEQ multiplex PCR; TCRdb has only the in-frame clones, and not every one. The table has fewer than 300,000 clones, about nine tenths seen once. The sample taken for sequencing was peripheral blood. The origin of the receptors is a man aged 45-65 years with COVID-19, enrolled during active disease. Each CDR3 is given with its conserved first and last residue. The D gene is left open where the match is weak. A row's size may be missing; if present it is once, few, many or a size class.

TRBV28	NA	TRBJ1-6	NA	TGTGCCAGTGTACAGGGTTATAATTCACCCCTCCACTTT	CASVQGYNSPLHF
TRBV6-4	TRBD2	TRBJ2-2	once	TGTGCCAGCAGTCGTACCGGGACTAGTGGATCGGGGGAGCTGTTTTTT	CASSRTGTSGSGELFF
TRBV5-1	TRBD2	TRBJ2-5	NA	TGCGCCAGCAGCTTGGGAAATCTAGCGGGAGAATGGGAGACCCAGTACTTC	CASSLGNLAGEWETQYF
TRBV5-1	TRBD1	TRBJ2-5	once	TGCGCCAGCAGCTCCGGGACAGGGACACGGGAGACCCAGTACTTC	CASSSGTGTRETQYF
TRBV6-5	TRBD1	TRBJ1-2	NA	TGTGCCAGCAGATACGTACCCGGGACAGGCTATGGCTACACCTTC	CASRYVPGTGYGYTF
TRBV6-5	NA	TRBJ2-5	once	TGTGCCAGCAGTTACCGGGAACTCCCCGGGGAGACCCAGTACTTC	CASSYRELPGETQYF
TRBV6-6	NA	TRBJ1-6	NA	TGTGCCAGCAGTAGAGCCGATTCACCCCTCCACTTT	CASSRADSPLHF
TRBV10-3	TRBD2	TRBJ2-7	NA	TGTGCCATCAGTGACCCCGGACTAGCAAGCGAGCAGTACTTC	CAISDPGLASEQYF
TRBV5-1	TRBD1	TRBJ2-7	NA	TGCGCCAGCAGCCGAGATCGACAGGGGCCCTACGAGCAGTACTTC	CASSRDRQGPYEQYF
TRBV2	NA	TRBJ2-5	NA	TGTGCCAGCAGTGCGGGGGGCCCTAACCAAGAGACCCAGTACTTC	CASSAGGPNQETQYF
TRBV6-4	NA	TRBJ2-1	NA	TGTGCCAGCAGTGACTTAGGACATTCTGTTGAGCAGTTCTTC	CASSDLGHSVEQFF
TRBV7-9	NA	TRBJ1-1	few	TGTGCCAGCAGCCCCTGGGACATCCTGAACACTGAAGCTTTCTTT	CASSPWDILNTEAFF
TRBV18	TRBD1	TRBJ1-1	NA	TGTGCCAGCTCACCGGTAGGGTGGGGACAGGGAGGCGCTGAAGCTTTCTTT	CASSPVGWGQGGAEAFF
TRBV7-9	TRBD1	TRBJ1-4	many	TGTGCCAGCAGCTTAGCCGACAGGGGTTGGGGTGAAAAACTGTTTTTT	CASSLADRGWGEKLFF